This TCR beta chain is drawn from a study of control samples from healthy donors and cancer patients. TCRdb's copy holds only in-frame clones and misses some; the assay was immunoSEQ multiplex PCR. Of 400,000 to 450,000 clones in the sample, roughly 90% are singletons; the top ten hold just under 6.5%. CDR1 SGHTA and CDR2 FQGTGA come from the germline V gene. The CDR3 has 13 amino acids. Losses at the gene ends were 4 bases for V and 6 bases for J; bases not matched to a gene: 3. The receptor comes from a man aged 40-49 years with head and neck cancer. V gene TRBV7-3 combines with J gene TRBJ1-1, with 9 positions matching TRBD1. The sequencing sample was made of PBMCs. DNA of the CDR3: TGTGCCAGCAGCTCACAGGGGGCCTCTGAAGCTTTCTTT. Protein sequence: CASSSQGASEAFF.